This T cell receptor beta chain was identified during a study of blood T cell repertoires in COVID-19. This clone was detected only a few times. Germline V gene data show CDR1 as LGHNA and CDR2 as YNFKEQ. The CDR3 covers 15 residues. V gave up 4 bases and J gave up 6 bases, with 13 bases separating them. This table comes from immunoSEQ multiplex PCR, and its TCRdb copy is limited to in-frame clones, with some not included. The sample lists 100,000 to 150,000 clones, around four fifths occurring once. The clonotype comes from a human donor in a cohort sampled during active COVID-19. This chain uses TRBV4-2 with TRBJ1-6, with TRBD1 as a possible D gene (5 bases). Sequencing used peripheral blood. CDR3 coding DNA: TGTGCCAGCAGCCGGCTAGGACAAGCTAATTCACCCCTCCACTTT. This codes for CASSRLGQANSPLHF.